This T cell receptor beta chain is drawn from a study of T cell changes during pregnancy in multiple sclerosis. Trimming removed 4 bases from V and 8 bases from J; junction bases left unmatched: 11. Germline V gene data show CDR1 as MNHNS and CDR2 as SASEGT. The CDR3 extends over 15 amino acids. Here immunoSEQ multiplex PCR was the method, and the copy in TCRdb shows in-frame clones only, minus some. The repertoire holds approximately 41,000 clones, with roughly 92% as singletons. The genes are TRBV6-1 and TRBJ2-5; 9 nucleotides match TRBD2. The sequencing used CD4+ T cells from peripheral blood mononuclear cells, collected in the first trimester of pregnancy. The clonotype originates from a female donor with multiple sclerosis, enrolled in a pregnancy study. CDR3 bases: TGTGCCAGCAGTGCGACTAGCGGACGCGTAGGTACCCAGTACTTC. Translating it yields CASSATSGRVGTQYF.